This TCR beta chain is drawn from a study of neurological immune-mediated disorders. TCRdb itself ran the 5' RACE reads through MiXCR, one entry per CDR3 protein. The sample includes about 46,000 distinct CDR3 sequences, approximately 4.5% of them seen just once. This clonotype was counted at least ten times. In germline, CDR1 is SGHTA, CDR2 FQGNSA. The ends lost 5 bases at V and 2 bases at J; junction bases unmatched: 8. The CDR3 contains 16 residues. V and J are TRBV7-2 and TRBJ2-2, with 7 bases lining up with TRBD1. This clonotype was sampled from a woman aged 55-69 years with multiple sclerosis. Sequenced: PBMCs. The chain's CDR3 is CASSASGTVNTGELFF. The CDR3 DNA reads TGTGCCAGCAGCGCTTCCGGGACAGTCAACACCGGGGAGCTGTTTTTT.